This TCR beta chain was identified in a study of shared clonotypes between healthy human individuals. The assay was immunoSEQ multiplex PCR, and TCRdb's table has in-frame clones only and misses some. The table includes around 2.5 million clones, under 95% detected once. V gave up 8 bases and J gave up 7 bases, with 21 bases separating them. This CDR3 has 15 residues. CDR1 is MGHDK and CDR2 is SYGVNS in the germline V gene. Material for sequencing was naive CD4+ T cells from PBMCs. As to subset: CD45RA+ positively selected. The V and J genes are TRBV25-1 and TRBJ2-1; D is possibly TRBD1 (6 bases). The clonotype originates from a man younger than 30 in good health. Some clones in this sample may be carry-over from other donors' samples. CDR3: CASGPLGARGNEQFF. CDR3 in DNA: TGTGCCAGCGGACCCCTGGGGGCTAGGGGGAATGAGCAGTTCTTC.